This entry concerns a single T cell receptor beta chain. Its target is unknown. There are 11 residues in the CDR3. Germline CDR1 SNHLY, CDR2 FYNNEI. The ends were cut back, 8 bases at V and 5 bases at J, with 9 bases in the middle. Each donor was a healthy Caucasian individual from Russia, aged roughly 6 to 90. This sample was taken from a study of blood T cells in healthy people across ages. Broader study findings: Estimates drawn from one million T cells were deemed to understate diversity. PBMCs left unsorted prevented a conclusive naive versus antigen-experienced comparison. Significant beta diversity loss was already apparent by age approximately 40, declining roughly linearly.

A sample-barcoded 5' primer and a J-beta primer mix were used in a second PCR of about 7 to 12 cycles. Each CDR3 protein is one row after TCRdb ran MiXCR on the 5' RACE reads. The table lists 1,500,000 or so distinct CDR3 sequences, 35% to 45% of them singletons. This TCR came from a woman between 18 and 29 years old in good health. The V gene is TRBV2, the J gene TRBJ1-1; D remains ambiguous. The sample consisted of blood. This CDR3 reads CASGESTEAFF. The CDR3 DNA follows: TGTGCCAGCGGGGAGAGTACTGAAGCTTTCTTT.